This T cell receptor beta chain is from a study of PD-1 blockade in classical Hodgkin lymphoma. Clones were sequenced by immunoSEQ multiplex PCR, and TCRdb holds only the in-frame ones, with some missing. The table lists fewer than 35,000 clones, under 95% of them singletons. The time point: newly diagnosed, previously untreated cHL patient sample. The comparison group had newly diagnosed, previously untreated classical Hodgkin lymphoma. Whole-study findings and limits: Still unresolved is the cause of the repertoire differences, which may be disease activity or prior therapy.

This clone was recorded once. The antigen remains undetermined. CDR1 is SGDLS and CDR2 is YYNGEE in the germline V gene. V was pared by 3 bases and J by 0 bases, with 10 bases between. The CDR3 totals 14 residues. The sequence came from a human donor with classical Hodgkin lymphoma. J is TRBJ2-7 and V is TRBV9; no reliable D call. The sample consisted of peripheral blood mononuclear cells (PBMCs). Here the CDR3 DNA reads TGTGCCAGCAGCGCCCCGGCCAGCTCCTACGAGCAGTACTTC. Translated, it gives CASSAPASSYEQYF.